The present T cell receptor beta chain was sequenced within a study of OX40 agonist ivuxolimab in advanced cancers. Study-level findings and limits: The authors also found low normalized T-cell clonal expansion in some nonresponders. The CD4+ and CD8+ T cells in the blood had expanded clonally by week 6 at 0.1 to 3.0 mg/kg.

Assay used: immunoSEQ multiplex PCR; TCRdb lists only in-frame clones, some missing. The sample carries roughly 66,000 clones, approximately 85% recorded once. The CDR3 runs to 15 residues. The V segment lost 4 bases and the J segment 2 bases; nucleotides outside the gene matches: 6. Germline V gene lookup returns CDR1 SGHKS and CDR2 YYEKEE (reference sequence). With respect to this clone: Its specificity is unknown.

V is TRBV5-5 and J is TRBJ2-1; TRBD1 aligns across 7 bases. Material: CD4+ or CD8+ T cells sorted from blood, obtained in a trial of the OX40 agonist ivuxolimab. The clonotype comes from an adult with an advanced solid tumor such as melanoma, head and neck, liver or kidney cancer. The CDR3: CASSRGQEAYNEQFF. The CDR3 coding sequence is TGTGCCAGCAGCAGAGGACAGGAGGCCTACAATGAGCAGTTCTTC.